This record concerns one T cell receptor beta chain sequence. The antigen is not known. HTBI primers from iRepertoire and Arm-PCR of CDR3 regions yielded the TCR beta libraries. In TCRdb, the multiplex PCR reads were re-called with MiXCR into one record per CDR3 protein. Among about 470,000 distinct CDR3 sequences listed, less than 25% were seen once. The source of the sample is a study of regulatory T cells in long-lasting Graves disease. Study-level points and caveats: Between persistent patients, about 2,500 public clonotypes were shared, exceeding the roughly 920 shared between new patients. Those with persistent Graves' had less TCR diversity than newly diagnosed patients. Persistent disease was associated with favored TRBV28 usage and with favored use of TRBJ1-2 and TRBJ2-5.

Time point in this sample: persistent/refractory GD, antithyroid drugs over 5 years with positive TRAb. From PBMCs, RNA was extracted and then used to make the TCR library. American Thyroid Association guidelines served as the basis for diagnosing Graves' disease. The CDR3 is 17 residues long. Germline V gives CDR1 MNHEY, CDR2 SVGEGT. The chain recombines TRBV6-2 or TRBV6-3 with TRBJ2-3; maybe TRBD2 (6 bases). This clonotype originated in a female donor with Graves disease. The sequences come from peripheral blood mononuclear cells (PBMCs), collected when the disease was refractory, from a patient treated with antithyroid drugs. CDR3 sequence reads: CCDQQLSDIGSTDTQYF. CDR3 DNA sequence: TGTTGCGACCAGCAGTTGTCCGATATCGGGAGTACAGATACGCAGTATTTT.